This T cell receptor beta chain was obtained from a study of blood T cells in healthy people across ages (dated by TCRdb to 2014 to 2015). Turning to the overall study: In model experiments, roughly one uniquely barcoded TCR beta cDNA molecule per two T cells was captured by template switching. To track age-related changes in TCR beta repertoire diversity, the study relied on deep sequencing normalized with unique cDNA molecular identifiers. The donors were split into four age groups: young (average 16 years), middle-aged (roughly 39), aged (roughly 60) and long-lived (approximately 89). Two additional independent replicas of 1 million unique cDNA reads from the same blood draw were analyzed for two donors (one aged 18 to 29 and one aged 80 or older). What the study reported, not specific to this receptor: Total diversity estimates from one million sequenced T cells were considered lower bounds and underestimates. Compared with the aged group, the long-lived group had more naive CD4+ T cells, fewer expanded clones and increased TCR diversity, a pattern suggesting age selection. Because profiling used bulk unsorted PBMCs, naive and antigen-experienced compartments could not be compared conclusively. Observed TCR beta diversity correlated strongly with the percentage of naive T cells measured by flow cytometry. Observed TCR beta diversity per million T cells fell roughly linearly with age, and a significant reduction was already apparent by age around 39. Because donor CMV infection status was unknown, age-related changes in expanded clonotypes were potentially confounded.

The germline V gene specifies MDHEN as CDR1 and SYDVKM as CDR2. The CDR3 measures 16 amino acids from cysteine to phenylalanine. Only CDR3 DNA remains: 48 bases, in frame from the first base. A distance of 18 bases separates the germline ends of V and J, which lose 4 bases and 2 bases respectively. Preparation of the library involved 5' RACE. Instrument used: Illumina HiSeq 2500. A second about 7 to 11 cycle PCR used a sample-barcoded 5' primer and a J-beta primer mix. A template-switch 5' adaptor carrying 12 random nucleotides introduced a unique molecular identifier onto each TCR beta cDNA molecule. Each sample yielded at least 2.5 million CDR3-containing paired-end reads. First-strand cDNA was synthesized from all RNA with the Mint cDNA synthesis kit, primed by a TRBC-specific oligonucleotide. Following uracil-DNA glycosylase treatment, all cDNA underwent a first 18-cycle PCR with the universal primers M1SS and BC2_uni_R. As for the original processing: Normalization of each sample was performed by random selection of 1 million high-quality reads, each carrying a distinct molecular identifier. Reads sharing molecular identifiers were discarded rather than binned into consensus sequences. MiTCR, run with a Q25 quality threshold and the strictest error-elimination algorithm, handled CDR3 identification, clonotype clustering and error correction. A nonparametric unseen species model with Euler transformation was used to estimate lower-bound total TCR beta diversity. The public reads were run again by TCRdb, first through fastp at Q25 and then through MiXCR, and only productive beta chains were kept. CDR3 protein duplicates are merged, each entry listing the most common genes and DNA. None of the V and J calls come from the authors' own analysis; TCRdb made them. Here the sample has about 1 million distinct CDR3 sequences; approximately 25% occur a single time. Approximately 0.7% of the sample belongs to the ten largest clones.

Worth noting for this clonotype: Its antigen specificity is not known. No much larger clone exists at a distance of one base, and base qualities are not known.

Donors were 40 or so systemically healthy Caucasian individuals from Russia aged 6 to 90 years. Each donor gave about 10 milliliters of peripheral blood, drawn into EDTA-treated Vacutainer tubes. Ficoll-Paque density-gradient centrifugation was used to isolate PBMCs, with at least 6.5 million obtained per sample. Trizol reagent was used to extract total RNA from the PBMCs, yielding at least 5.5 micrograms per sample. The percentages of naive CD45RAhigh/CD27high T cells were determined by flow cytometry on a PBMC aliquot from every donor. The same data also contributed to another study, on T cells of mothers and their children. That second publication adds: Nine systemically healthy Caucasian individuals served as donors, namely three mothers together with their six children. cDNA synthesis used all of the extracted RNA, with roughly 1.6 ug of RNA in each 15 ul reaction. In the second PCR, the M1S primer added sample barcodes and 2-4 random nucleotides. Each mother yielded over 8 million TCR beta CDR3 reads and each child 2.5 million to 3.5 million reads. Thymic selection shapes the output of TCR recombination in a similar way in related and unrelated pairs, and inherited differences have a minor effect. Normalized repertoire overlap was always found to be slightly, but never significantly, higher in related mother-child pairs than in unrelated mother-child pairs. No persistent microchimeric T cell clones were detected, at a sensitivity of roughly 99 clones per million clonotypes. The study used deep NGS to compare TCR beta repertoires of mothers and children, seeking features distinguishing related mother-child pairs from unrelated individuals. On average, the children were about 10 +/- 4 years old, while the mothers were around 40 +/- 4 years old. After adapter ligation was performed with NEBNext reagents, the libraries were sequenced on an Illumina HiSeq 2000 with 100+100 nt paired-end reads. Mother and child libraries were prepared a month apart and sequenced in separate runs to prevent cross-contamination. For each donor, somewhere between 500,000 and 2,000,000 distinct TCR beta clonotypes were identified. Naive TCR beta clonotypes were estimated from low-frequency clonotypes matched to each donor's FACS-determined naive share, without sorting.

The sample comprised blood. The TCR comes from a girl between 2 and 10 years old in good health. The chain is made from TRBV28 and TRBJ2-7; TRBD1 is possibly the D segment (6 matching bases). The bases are TGTGCCAGCAGTTCCACATCGGGCAGGGGTACCTACGAGCAGTACTTC. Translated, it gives CASSSTSGRGTYEQYF.